The clone carrying this T cell receptor beta chain has a handful of counts. The germline V gene encodes CDR1 SGHTA and CDR2 FQGNSA. V gave up 4 bases and J gave up 0 bases, with 7 bases separating them. The CDR3 is made up of 14 amino acids. This record comes from a study of response to subunit inactivated influenza vaccine. MiXCR, applied by TCRdb to the RT-PCR reads, yields one record per CDR3 protein. The sample includes approximately 680,000 distinct CDR3 sequences, less than 20% of them seen just once. The sequenced sample was PBMCs from blood, obtained 11 to 12 days after vaccination. This chain connects TRBV7-2 to TRBJ2-1; D remains unclear. The TCR sequence derives from a man aged 50 to 59 who received an inactivated influenza vaccine. The CDR3 DNA reads TGTGCCAGCAGCTATATGAGCTCCTACAATGAGCAGTTCTTC. Translating it yields CASSYMSSYNEQFF. The variable domain in full, completed from reference TRBV7-2 and TRBJ2-1, reads GAGVSQSPSNKVTEKGKDVELRCDPISGHTALYWYRQSLGQGLEFLIYFQGNSAPDKSGLPSDRFSAERTGGSVSTLTIQRTQQEDSAVYLCASSYMSSYNEQFFGPGTRLTVL.